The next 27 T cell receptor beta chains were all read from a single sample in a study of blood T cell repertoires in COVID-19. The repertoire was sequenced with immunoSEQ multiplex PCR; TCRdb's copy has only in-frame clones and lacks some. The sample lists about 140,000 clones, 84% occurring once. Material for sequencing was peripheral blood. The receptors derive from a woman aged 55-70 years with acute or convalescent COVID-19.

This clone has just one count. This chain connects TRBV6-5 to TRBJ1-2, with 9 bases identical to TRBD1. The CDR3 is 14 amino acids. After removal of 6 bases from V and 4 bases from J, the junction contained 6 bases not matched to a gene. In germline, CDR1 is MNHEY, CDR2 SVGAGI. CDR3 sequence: CASRRRQGGYGYTF. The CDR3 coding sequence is TGTGCCAGCAGGCGTAGACAGGGGGGCTATGGCTACACCTTC.

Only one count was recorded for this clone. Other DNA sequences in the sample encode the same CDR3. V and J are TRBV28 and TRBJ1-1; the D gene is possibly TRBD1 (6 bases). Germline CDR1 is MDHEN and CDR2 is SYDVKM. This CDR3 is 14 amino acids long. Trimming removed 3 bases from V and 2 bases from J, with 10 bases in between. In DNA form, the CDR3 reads TGTGCCAGCAGTTTGTCACAGGGAAACACTGAAGCTTTCTTT. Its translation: CASSLSQGNTEAFF.

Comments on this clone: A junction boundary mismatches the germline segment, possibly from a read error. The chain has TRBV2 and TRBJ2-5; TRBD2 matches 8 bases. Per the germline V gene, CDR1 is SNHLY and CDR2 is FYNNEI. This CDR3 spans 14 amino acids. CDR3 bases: TGTGCCAGCAGTCGGGGGGGAGGAAGAGAGGCCCAGTACTTC. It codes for CASSRGGGREAQYF.

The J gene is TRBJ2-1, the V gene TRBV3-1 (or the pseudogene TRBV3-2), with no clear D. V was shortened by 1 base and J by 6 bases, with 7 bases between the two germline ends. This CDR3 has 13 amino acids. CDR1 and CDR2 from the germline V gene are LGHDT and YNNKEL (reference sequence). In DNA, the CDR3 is TGTGCCAGCAGCCAAGGGGCACTCAATGAGCAGTTCTTC. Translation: CASSQGALNEQFF.

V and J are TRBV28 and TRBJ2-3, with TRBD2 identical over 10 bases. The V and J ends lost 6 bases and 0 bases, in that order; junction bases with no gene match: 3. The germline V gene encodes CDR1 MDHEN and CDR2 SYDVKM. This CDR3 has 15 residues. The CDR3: CASSTSGISTDTQYF. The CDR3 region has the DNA TGTGCCAGCAGCACTAGCGGGATTAGCACAGATACGCAGTATTTT.

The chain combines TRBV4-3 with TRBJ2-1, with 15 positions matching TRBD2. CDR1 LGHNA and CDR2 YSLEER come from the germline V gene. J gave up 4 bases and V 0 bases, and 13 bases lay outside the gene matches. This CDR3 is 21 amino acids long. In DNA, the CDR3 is TGCGCCAGCAGCCAAGAAGATGAGGATGGGACTAGCGGGAGGCTATACAATGAGCAGTTCTTC. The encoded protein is CASSQEDEDGTSGRLYNEQFF.

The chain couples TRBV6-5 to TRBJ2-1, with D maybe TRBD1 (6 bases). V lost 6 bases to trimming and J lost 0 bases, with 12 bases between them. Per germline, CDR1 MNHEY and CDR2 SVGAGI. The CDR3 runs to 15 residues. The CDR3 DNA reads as TGTGCCAGCAGGACAGACAGGAGCTCCTACAATGAGCAGTTCTTC. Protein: CASRTDRSSYNEQFF.

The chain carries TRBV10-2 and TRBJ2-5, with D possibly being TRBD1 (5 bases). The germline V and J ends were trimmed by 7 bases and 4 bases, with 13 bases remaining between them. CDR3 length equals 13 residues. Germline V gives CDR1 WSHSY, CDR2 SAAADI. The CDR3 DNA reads TGCGCCAGCACTAGGGGTTGGGGAGAGACCCAGTACTTC. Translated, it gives CASTRGWGETQYF.

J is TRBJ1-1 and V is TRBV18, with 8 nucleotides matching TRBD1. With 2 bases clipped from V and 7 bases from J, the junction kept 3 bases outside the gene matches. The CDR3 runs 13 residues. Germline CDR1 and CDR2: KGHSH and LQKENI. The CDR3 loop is CASSPAGGVEAFF. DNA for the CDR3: TGTGCCAGCTCACCAGCAGGGGGCGTTGAAGCTTTCTTT. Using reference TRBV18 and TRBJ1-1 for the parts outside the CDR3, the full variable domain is NAGVMQNPRHLVRRRGQEARLRCSPMKGHSHVYWYRQLPEEGLKFMVYLQKENIIDESGMPKERFSAEFPKEGPSILRIQQVVRGDSAAYFCASSPAGGVEAFFGQGTRLTVV.

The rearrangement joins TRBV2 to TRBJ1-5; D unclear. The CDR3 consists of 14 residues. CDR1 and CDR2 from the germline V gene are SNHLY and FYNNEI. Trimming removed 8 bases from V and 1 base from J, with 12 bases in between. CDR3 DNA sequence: TGTGCCAGCGGTGCGGGCGGGAGCAATCAGCCCCAGCATTTT. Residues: CASGAGGSNQPQHF.

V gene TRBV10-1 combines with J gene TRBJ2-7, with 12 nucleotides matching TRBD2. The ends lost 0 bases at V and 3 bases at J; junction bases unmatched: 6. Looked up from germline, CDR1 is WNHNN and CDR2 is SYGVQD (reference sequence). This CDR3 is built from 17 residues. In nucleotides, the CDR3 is TGCGCCAGCAGTGAGTCCCGGGGACTAGCGGGTTACTACGAGCAGTACTTC. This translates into CASSESRGLAGYYEQYF.

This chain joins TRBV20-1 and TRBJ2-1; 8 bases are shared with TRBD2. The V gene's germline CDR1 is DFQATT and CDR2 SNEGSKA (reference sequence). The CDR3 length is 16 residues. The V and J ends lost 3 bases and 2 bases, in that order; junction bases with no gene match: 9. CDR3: CSASFAGGPTYNEQFF. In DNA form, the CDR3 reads TGCAGTGCTAGTTTCGCGGGAGGACCCACCTACAATGAGCAGTTCTTC.

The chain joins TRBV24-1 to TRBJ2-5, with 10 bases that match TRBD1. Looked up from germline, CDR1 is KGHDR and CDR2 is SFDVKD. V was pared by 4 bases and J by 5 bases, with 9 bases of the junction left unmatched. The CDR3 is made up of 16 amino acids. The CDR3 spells CATSDPRQGAWETQYF. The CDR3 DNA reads TGTGCCACCAGTGACCCCAGACAGGGGGCATGGGAGACCCAGTACTTC.

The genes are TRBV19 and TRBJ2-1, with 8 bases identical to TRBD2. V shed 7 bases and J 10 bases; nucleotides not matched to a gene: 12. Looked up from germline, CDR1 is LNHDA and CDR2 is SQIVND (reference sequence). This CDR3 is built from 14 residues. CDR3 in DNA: TGTGCCAGTACCCTAGCCGGGAGGGGCAGAGAGCAGTTCTTC. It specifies CASTLAGRGREQFF.

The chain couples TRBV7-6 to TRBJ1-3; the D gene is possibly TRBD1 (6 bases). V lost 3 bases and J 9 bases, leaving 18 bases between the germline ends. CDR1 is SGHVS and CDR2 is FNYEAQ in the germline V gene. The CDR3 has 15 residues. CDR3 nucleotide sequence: TGTGCCAGCAGCTTGCTGATACAGGGCTTTTCCACCATATATTTT. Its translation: CASSLLIQGFSTIYF.

As DNA, the CDR3 is TGTGCCAGCAGCTTACTCACTAGCGGGAGCTACGAGCAGTACTTC. Residues: CASSLLTSGSYEQYF. The chain recombines TRBV7-8 with TRBJ2-7, with 11 bases aligning to TRBD2. Germline trimming cut 2 bases from V and 3 bases from J; bases unmatched to any gene: 3. The CDR3 spans 15 residues. CDR1 and CDR2 from the germline V gene are SGHVS and FQNEAQ.

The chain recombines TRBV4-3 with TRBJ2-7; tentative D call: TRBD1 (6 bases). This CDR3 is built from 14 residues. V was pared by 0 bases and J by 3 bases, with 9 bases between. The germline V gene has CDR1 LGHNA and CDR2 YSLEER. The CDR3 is CASSQEEQGYEQYF. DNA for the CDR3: TGCGCCAGCAGCCAAGAGGAACAGGGCTACGAGCAGTACTTC.

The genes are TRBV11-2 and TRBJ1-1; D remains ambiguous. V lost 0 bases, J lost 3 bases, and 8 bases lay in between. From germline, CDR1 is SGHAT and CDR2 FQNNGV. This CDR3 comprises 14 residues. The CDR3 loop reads CASSLDGQYTEAFF. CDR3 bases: TGTGCCAGCAGCTTAGATGGGCAATACACTGAAGCTTTCTTT.

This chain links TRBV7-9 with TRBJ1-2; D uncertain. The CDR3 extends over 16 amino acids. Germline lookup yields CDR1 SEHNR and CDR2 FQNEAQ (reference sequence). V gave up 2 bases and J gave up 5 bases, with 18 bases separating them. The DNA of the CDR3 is TGTGCCAGCAGCTTATATTCTGAGGTGGGAGGATATGGCTACACCTTC. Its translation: CASSLYSEVGGYGYTF.

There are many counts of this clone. The CDR3, as DNA: TGTGCCAGCAGCGTAGAGGACAGCCACTACGAGCAGTACTTC. This encodes CASSVEDSHYEQYF. The chain has TRBV9 and TRBJ2-7; tentative D call: TRBD1 (6 bases). CDR3 length equals 14 residues. CDR1 is SGDLS, CDR2 YYNGEE, per germline. V dropped 0 bases and J dropped 3 bases, with 10 bases sitting between them.

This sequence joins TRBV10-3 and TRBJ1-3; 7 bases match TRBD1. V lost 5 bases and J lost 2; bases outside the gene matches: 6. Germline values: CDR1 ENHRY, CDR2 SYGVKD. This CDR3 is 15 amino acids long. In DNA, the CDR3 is TGTGCCATCAGTCTAACGGGACAGCCTGGAAACACCATATATTTT. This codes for CAISLTGQPGNTIYF.

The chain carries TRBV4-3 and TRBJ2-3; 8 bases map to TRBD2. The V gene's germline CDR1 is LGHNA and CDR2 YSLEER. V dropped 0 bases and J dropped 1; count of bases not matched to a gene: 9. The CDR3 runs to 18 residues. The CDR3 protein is CASSQESYGSGGTDTQYF. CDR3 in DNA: TGCGCCAGCAGCCAAGAGTCGTATGGTAGCGGGGGCACAGATACGCAGTATTTT.

CDR3 sequence reads: CASSTTSAGYTGELFF. In nucleotides, the CDR3 is TGTGCCAGCAGCACGACTAGTGCCGGATATACCGGGGAGCTGTTTTTT. V and J are TRBV3-1 (or the pseudogene TRBV3-2) and TRBJ2-2, with D possibly matching TRBD2 (6 bases). V lost 5 bases to trimming and J lost 5 bases, with 18 bases between them. The germline gives CDR1 LGHDT, CDR2 YNNKEL (reference sequence). This CDR3 has 16 amino acids.

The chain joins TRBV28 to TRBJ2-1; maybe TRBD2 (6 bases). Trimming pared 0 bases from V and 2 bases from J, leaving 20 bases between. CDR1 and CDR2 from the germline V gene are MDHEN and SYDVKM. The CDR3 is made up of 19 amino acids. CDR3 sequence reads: CASSLWGGGEGYTYNEQFF. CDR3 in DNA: TGTGCCAGCAGTTTATGGGGGGGTGGAGAGGGGTATACCTACAATGAGCAGTTCTTC.

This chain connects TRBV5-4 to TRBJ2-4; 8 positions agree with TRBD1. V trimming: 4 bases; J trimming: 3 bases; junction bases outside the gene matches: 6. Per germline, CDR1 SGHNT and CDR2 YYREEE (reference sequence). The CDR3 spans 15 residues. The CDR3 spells CASSHWTGNKNIQYF. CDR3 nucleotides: TGTGCCAGCAGCCACTGGACAGGGAACAAAAACATTCAGTACTTC.

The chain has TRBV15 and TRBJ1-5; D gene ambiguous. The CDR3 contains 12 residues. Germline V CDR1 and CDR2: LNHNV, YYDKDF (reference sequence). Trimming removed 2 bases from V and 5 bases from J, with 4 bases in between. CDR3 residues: CATSRSDQPQHF. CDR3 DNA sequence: TGTGCCACCAGCAGAAGCGATCAGCCCCAGCATTTT.

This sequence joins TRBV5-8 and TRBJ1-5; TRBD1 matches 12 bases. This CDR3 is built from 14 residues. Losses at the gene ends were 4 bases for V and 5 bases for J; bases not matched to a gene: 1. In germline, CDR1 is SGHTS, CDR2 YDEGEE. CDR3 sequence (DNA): TGTGCCAGCAGCGGGACAGGGGGCGATCAGCCCCAGCATTTT. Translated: CASSGTGGDQPQHF. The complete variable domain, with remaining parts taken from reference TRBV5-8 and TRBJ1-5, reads EAGVTQSPTHLIKTRGQQATLRCSPISGHTSVYWYQQALGLGLQFLLWYDEGEERNRGNFPPRFSGRQFPNYSSELNVNALELEDSALYLCASSGTGGDQPQHFGDGTRLSIL.